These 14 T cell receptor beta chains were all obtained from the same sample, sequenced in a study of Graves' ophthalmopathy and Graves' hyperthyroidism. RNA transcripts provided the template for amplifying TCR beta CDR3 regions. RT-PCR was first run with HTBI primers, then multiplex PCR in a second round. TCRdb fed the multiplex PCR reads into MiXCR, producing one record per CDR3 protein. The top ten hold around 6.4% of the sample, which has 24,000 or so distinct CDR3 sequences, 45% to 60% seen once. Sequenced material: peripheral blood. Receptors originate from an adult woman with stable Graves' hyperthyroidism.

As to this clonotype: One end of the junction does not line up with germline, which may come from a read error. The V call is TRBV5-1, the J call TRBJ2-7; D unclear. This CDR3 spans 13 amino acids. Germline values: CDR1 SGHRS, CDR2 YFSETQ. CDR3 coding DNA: TGTGCAAGCAGCCTTGACACAGCGTGCGAGCAGTACTTC. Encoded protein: CASSLDTACEQYF.

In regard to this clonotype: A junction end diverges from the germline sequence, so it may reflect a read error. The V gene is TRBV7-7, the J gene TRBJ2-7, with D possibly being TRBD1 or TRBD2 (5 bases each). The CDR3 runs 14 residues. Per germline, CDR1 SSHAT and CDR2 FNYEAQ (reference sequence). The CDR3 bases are TGTGCTAGCAGAACGCAGGGATTTTCGGGGGAGCAGTACTTC. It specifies CASRTQGFSGEQYF.

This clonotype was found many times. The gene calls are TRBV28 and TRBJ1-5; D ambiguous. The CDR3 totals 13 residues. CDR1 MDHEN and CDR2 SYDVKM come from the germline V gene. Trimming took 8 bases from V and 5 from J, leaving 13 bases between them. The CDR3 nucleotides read TGTGCCAGCCTCCCCGGGGTATATCAGCCCCAGCATTTT. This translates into CASLPGVYQPQHF.

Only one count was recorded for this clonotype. CDR3 sequence reads: CASSFPEGHYGYTF. In DNA, the CDR3 is TGTGCCAGCAGTTTCCCGGAGGGGCACTATGGCTACACCTTC. V usage is TRBV12-3 or TRBV12-4 and J usage is TRBJ1-2, with TRBD1 as a possible D gene (5 bases). This CDR3 is 14 amino acids long. Trimming removed 3 bases at V and 3 bases at J, with 11 bases between.

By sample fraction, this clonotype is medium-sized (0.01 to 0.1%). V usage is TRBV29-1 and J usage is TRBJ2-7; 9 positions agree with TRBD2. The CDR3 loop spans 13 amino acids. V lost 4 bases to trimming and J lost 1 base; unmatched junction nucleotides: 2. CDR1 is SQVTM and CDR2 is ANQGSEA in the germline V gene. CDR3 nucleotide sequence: TGCAGCGTTGTTAGCGGGAGTTCCTACGAGCAGTACTTC. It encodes CSVVSGSSYEQYF.

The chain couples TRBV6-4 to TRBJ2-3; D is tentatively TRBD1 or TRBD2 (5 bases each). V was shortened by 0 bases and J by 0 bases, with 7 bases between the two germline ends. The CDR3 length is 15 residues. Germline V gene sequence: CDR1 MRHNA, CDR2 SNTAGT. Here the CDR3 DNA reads TGTGCCAGCAGTGACTCTTGGGGGAGCACAGATACGCAGTATTTT. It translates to CASSDSWGSTDTQYF.

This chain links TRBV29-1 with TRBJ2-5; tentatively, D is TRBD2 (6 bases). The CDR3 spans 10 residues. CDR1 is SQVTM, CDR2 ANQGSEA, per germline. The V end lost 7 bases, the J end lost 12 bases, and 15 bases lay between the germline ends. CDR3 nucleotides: TGCAGCGGTCTCCGGACTACTGAGTACTTC. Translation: CSGLRTTEYF.

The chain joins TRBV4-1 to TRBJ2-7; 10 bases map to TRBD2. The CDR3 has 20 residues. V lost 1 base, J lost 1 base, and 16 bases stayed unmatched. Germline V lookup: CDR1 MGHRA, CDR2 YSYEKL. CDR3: CASSQGISGRSGELSYEQYF. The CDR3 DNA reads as TGCGCCAGCAGCCAAGGGATTAGCGGGAGGAGCGGGGAGCTGTCCTACGAGCAGTACTTC.

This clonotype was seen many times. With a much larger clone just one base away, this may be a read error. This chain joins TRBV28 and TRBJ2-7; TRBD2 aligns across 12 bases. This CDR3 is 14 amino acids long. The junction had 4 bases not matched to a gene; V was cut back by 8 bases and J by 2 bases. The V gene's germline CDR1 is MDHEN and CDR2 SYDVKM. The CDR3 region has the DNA TGTGCCAGCCTACTAGCGGGAGGCGCCTACGAGCAGTACTTC. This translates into CASLLAGGAYEQYF.

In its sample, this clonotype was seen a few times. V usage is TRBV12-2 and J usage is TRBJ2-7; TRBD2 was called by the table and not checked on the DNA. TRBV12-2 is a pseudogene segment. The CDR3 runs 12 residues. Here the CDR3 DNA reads TGTGCAAGTCGCCCCTCTTTCGACGAGCAGTACTTC. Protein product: CASRPSFDEQYF.

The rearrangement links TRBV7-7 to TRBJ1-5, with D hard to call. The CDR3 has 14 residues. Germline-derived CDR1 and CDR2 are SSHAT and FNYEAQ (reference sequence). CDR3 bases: TGTGCGGACCGGCGGTGCAGTCTTGGACAGCCCCAGCATTTT. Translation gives CADRRCSLGQPQHF. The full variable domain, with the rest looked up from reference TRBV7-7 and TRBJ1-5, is GAGVSQSPRYKVTKRGQDVTLRCDPISSHATLYWYQQALGQGPEFLTYFNYEAQPDKSGLPSDRFSAERPEGSISTLTIQRTEQRDSAMYRCADRRCSLGQPQHFGDGTRLSIL.

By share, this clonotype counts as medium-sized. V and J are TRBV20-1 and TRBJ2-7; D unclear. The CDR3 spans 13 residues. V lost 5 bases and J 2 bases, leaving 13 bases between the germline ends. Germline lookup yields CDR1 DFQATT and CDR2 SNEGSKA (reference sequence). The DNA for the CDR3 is TGCAGTGCTCCCCTCTATAAAGCCTACGAGCAGTACTTC. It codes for CSAPLYKAYEQYF.

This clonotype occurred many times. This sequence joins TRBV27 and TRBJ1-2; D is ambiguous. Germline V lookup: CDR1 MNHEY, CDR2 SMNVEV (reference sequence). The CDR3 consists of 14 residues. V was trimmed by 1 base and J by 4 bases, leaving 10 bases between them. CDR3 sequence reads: CASSLLDRGYGYTF. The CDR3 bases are TGTGCCAGCAGTTTATTGGATCGAGGCTATGGCTACACCTTC.

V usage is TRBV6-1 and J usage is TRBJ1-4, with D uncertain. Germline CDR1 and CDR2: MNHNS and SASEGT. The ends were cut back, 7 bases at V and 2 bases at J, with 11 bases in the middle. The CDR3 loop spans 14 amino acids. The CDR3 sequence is CASTLGRTNEKLFF. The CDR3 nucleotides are TGTGCCAGCACCCTGGGGAGGACTAATGAAAAACTGTTTTTT.